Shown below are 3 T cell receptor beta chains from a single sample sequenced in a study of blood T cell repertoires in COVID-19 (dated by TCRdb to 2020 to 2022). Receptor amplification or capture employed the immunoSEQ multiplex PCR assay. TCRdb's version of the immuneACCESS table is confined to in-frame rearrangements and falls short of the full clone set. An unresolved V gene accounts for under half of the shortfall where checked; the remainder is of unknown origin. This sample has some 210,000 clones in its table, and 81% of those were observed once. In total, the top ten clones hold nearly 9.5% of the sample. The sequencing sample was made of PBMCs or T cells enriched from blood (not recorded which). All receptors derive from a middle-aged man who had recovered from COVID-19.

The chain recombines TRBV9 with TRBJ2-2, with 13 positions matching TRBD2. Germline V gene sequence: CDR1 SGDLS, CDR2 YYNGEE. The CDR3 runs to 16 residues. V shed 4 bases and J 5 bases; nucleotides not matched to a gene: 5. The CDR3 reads CASSIGTSGKTGELFF. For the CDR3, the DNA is TGTGCCAGCAGCATAGGGACTAGCGGGAAGACCGGGGAGCTGTTTTTT.

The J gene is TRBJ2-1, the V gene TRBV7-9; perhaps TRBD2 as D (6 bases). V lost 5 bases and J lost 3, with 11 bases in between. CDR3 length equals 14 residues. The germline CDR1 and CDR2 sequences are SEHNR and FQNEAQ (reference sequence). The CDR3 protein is CASSPGGYYNEQFF. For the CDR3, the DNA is TGTGCCAGCAGCCCTGGGGGGTACTACAATGAGCAGTTCTTC.

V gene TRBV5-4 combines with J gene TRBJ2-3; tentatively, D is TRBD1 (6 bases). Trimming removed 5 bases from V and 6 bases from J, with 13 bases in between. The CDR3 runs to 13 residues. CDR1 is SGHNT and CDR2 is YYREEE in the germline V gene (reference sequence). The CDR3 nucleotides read TGTGCCAGCAGGCTGGACAGATCTGATACGCAGTATTTT. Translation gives CASRLDRSDTQYF.